This T cell receptor (beta chain) was captured in a study of blood T cell repertoires in COVID-19. The overall study: The samples span acute and convalescent COVID-19 from the United States, Italy and Spain.

Participant ages covered about 18 to 95 years across 24 US areas. Donors were grouped by their self-reported clinical history. Cohort 3 donors counted as recovered after two negative PCRs, clearance, or resolved symptoms. This table comes from immunoSEQ multiplex PCR, and its TCRdb copy is limited to in-frame clones, with some not included. The sample yields around 290,000 clones, about 89% seen once. V lost 1 base to trimming and J lost 4 bases, with 11 bases between them. The CDR3 has 15 residues. Germline lookup yields CDR1 SEHNR and CDR2 FQNEAQ (reference sequence). The sequence was obtained from a woman aged 18-30 years who had recovered from COVID-19. The V gene is TRBV7-9, the J gene TRBJ1-5; a possible D gene is TRBD1 (5 bases). Sequencing was performed on PBMCs or T cells enriched from blood (not recorded which). CDR3 protein: CASSLDGGGNQPQHF. The CDR3 DNA reads as TGTGCCAGCAGCTTAGATGGGGGGGGTAATCAGCCCCAGCATTTT.